The next 11 T cell receptor beta chains were all read from a single sample in a study of T cell responses to AZD1222 COVID-19 vaccine. Sequencing used immunoSEQ multiplex PCR; TCRdb keeps in-frame clones, though not all of them. Here the sample spans about 130,000 clones, approximately 89% being singletons. This specimen was peripheral blood, taken 28 days after the second AZD1222 dose. The receptors stem from an adult who received the AZD1222 COVID-19 vaccine.

This chain connects TRBV2 to TRBJ2-3; tentatively, D is TRBD1 (6 bases). V lost 6 bases, J lost 4 bases, and 14 bases lay in between. The CDR3 runs 14 residues. Germline V gene lookup returns CDR1 SNHLY and CDR2 FYNNEI. CDR3 sequence reads: CASRGALTSDTQYF. The CDR3 DNA reads TGTGCCAGCAGGGGGGCCCTAACTTCAGATACGCAGTATTTT.

V is TRBV15 and J is TRBJ2-3; no clear D. V shed 4 bases and J shed 2 bases, with 7 bases lying between them. Germline CDR1 is LNHNV and CDR2 is YYDKDF (reference sequence). The CDR3 runs 13 residues. The chain's CDR3 is CATSTHHTDTQYF. For the CDR3, the DNA is TGTGCCACCAGCACCCACCACACAGATACGCAGTATTTT.

This chain uses TRBV28 with TRBJ1-3; the D is unclear. Germline CDR1 reads MDHEN; CDR2 reads SYDVKM. This CDR3 has 15 residues. CDR3 bases: TGTGCTAGTAAAACAACGTCGGGTTCAGGAAACACCATATATTTT. Amino acid sequence: CASKTTSGSGNTIYF.

The chain uses TRBV14 and TRBJ1-1; D gene uncertain. Germline loops: CDR1 SGHDN, CDR2 FVKESK. This CDR3 has 15 residues. V lost 1 base and J 3 bases, leaving 12 bases between the germline ends. The CDR3 sequence: CASSQVEGGDTEAFF. The CDR3 DNA reads as TGTGCCAGCAGCCAAGTTGAGGGCGGGGACACTGAAGCTTTCTTT.

The chain employs TRBV5-1 and TRBJ1-5; 9 nucleotides line up with TRBD1. With V trimmed by 0 bases and J by 0 bases, 1 base remained unmatched. The CDR3 sequence is 16 residues long. In germline, CDR1 is SGHRS, CDR2 YFSETQ. The CDR3 DNA reads as TGCGCCAGCAGCTTGGGGGACAGGGATAGCAATCAGCCCCAGCATTTT. Protein product: CASSLGDRDSNQPQHF.

The rearrangement joins TRBV3-1 (or the pseudogene TRBV3-2) to TRBJ2-1, with TRBD1 as a possible D gene (6 bases). Between the trimmed V and J ends, which lost 1 base and 8 bases, there was a span of 9 bases. This CDR3 has 13 amino acids. Germline V gene sequence: CDR1 LGHDT, CDR2 YNNKEL (reference sequence). CDR3 DNA sequence: TGTGCCAGCAGCCAAGCCACAGGGTATGAGCAGTTCTTC. Translation: CASSQATGYEQFF.

The chain joins TRBV6-6 to TRBJ1-2; D is unclear. This CDR3 region has 15 residues. Deletions cut 5 bases from V and 1 base from J, with 14 bases between. The germline gives CDR1 MNHNY, CDR2 SVGAGI (reference sequence). The CDR3 DNA sequence: TGTGCCAGCAGTCAGGACGGGTCGCGTAACTATGGCTACACCTTC. This encodes CASSQDGSRNYGYTF.

This clone was counted once. V is TRBV11-2 and J is TRBJ2-1, with 11 bases identical to TRBD2. V lost 0 bases, J lost 10 bases, and 8 bases stayed unmatched. The length of the CDR3 is 16 residues. Germline CDR1 and CDR2: SGHAT and FQNNGV. The CDR3 region is CASSLDLSGGAGEQFF. DNA of the CDR3: TGTGCCAGCAGCTTAGATCTTAGCGGGGGGGCTGGGGAGCAGTTCTTC.

This rearrangement joins TRBV9 to TRBJ1-2; no definite D call. This CDR3 comprises 12 residues. Germline assignment: CDR1 SGDLS and CDR2 YYNGEE. The V gene lost 0 bases and the J gene lost 7 bases, with 7 bases spanning the gap. The CDR3 DNA sequence: TGTGCCAGCAGCGTAGGAGAGTCTGGCTACACCTTC. It encodes CASSVGESGYTF.

CDR3 amino acids: CASSQEKTSGGSTDTQYF. The CDR3 DNA reads as TGTGCCAGCAGCCAGGAAAAGACTAGCGGGGGGAGCACAGATACGCAGTATTTT. This rearrangement joins TRBV3-1 (or the pseudogene TRBV3-2) to TRBJ2-3; 13 nucleotides agree with TRBD2. The CDR3 spans 18 residues. The V segment lost 3 bases and the J segment 0 bases; nucleotides outside the gene matches: 6. Looked up from germline, CDR1 is LGHDT and CDR2 is YNNKEL (reference sequence).

The chain has TRBV5-1 and TRBJ2-2; D might be TRBD2 (6 bases). Germline V lookup: CDR1 SGHRS, CDR2 YFSETQ. The length of the CDR3 is 16 residues. The V and J ends lost 4 bases and 1 base respectively, with 14 bases between them. CDR3 sequence reads: CASSPWLGGNTGELFF. The CDR3 nucleotides read TGCGCCAGCAGCCCCTGGTTGGGGGGGAACACCGGGGAGCTGTTTTTT.